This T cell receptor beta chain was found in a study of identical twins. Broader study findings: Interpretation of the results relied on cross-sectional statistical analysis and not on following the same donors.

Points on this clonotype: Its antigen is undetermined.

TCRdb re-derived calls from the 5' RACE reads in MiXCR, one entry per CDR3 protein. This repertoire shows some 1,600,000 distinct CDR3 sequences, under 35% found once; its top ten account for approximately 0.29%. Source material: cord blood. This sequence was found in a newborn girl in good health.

CDR3 amino acids: CASSLMDSYEQYF. Written as DNA, the CDR3 is TGCGCCAGCAGCCTCATGGACTCCTACGAGCAGTACTTC. The J gene is TRBJ2-7, the V gene TRBV5-1; D unclear. The CDR3 consists of 13 residues. Between the trimmed V and J ends, which lost 4 bases and 0 bases, there was a span of 8 bases. CDR1 and CDR2 from the germline V gene are SGHRS and YFSETQ.